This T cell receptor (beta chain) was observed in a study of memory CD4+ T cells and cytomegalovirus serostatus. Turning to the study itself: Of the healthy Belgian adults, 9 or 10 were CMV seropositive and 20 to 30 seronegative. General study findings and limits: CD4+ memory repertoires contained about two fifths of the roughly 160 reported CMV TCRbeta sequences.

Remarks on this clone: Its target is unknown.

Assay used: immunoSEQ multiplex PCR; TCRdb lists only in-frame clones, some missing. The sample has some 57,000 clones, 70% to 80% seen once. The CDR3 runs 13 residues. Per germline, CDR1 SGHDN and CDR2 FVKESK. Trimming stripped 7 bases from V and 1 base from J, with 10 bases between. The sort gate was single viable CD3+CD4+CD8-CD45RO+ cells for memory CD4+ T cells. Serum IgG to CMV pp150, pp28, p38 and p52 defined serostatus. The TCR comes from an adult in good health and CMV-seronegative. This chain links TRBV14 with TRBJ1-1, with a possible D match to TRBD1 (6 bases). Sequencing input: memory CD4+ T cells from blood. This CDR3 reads CASKGGRNTEAFF. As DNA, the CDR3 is TGTGCCAGCAAAGGGGGGCGGAACACTGAAGCTTTCTTT.